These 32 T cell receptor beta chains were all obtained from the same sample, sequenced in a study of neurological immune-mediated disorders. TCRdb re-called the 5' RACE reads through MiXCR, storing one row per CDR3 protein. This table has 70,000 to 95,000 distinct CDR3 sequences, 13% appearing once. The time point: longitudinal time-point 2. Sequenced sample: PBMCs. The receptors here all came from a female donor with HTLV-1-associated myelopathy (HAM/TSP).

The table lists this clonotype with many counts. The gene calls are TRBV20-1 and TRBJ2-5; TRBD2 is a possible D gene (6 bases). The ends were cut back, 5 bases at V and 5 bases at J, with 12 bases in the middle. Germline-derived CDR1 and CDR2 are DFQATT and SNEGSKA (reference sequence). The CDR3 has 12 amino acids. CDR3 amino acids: CSAPSASETQYF. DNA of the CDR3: TGCAGTGCTCCTAGCGCGTCGGAGACCCAGTACTTC.

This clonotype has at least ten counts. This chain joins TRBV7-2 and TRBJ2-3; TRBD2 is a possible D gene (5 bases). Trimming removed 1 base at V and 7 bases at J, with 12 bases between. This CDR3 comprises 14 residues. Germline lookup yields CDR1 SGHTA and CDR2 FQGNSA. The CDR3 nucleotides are TGTGCCAGCAGCTTAGTGTCTAGCATTAATACGCAGTATTTT. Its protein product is CASSLVSSINTQYF.

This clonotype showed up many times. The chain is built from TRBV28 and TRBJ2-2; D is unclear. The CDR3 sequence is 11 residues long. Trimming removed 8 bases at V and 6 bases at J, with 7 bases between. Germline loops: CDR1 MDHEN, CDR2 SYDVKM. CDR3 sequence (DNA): TGTGCCAGCTACTACCCCGGGGAGCTGTTTTTT. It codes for CASYYPGELFF.

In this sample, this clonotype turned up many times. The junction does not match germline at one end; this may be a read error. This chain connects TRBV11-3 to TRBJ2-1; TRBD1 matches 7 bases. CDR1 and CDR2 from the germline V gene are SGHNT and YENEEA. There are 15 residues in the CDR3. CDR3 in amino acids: CASSLVGTDYNEQFF. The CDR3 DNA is TGCGCCAGCAGCTTGGTCGGGACAGACTACAATGAGCAGTTCTTC.

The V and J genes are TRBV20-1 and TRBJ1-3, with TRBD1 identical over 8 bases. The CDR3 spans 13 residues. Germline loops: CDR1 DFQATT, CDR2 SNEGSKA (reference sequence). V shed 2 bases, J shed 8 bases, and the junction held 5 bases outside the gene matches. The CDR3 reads CSARQGAYDTIYF. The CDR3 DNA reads TGCAGTGCTAGACAGGGGGCTTATGACACCATATATTTT.

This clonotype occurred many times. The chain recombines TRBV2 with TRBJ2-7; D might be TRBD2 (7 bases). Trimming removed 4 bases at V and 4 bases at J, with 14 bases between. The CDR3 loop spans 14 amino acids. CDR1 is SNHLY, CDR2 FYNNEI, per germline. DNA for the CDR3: TGTGCCAGCAGTGTTGTCGGGGGGCAGTACGAGCAGTACTTC. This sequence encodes CASSVVGGQYEQYF.

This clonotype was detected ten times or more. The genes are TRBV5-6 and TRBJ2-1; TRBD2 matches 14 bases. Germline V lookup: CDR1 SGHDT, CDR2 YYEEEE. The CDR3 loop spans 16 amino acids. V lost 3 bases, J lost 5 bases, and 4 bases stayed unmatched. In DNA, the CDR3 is TGTGCCAGCAGCTCAGGACTAGCGGGGGGCCACAATGAGCAGTTCTTC. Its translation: CASSSGLAGGHNEQFF.

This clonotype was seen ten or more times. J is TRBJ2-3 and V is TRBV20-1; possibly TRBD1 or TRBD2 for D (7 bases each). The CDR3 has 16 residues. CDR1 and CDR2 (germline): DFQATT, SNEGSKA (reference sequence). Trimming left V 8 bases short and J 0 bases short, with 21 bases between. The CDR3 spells CSSQGGTVGSTDTQYF. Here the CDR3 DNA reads TGCAGTTCCCAGGGGGGGACAGTCGGGAGCACAGATACGCAGTATTTT.

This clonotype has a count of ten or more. The DNA for the CDR3 is TGCGCCAGCAGCCCAAGTTTAGGGAAGGGCTCCTACGAGCAGTACTTC. Its protein is CASSPSLGKGSYEQYF. The gene calls are TRBV5-1 and TRBJ2-7; D unresolved. The CDR3 length is 16 residues. Deletions cut 4 bases from V and 0 bases from J, with 17 bases between. CDR1 and CDR2 (germline): SGHRS, YFSETQ.

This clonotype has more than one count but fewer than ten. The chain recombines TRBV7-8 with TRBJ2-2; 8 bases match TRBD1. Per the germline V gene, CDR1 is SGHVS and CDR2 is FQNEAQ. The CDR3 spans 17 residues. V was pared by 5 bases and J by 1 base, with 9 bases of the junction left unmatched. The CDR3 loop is CASSPRLTGENTGELFF. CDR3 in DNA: TGTGCCAGCAGCCCTCGTTTGACAGGGGAGAACACCGGGGAGCTGTTTTTT.

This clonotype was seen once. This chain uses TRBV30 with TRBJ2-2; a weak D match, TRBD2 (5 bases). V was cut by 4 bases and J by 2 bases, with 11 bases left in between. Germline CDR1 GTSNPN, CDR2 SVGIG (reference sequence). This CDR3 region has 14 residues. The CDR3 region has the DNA TGTGCCTGGAAAGGGAGAACTAACACCGGGGAGCTGTTTTTT. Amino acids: CAWKGRTNTGELFF. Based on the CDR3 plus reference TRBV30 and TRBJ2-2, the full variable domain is SQTIHQWPATLVQPVGSPLSLECTVEGTSNPNLYWYRQAAGRGLQLLFYSVGIGQISSEVPQNLSASRPQDRQFILSSKKLLLSDSGFYLCAWKGRTNTGELFFGEGSRLTVL.

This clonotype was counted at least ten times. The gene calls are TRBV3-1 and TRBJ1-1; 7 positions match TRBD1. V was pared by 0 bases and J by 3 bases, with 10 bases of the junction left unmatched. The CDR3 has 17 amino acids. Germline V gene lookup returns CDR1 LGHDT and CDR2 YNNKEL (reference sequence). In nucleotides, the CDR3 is TGTGCCAGCAGCCAAGACTTTTCAAGGACAGGACACACTGAAGCTTTCTTT. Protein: CASSQDFSRTGHTEAFF. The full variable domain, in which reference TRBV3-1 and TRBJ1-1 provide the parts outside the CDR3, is DTAVSQTPKYLVTQMGNDKSIKCEQNLGHDTMYWYKQDSKKFLKIMFSYNNKELIINETVPNRFSPKSPDKAHLNLHINSLELGDSAVYFCASSQDFSRTGHTEAFFGQGTRLTVV.

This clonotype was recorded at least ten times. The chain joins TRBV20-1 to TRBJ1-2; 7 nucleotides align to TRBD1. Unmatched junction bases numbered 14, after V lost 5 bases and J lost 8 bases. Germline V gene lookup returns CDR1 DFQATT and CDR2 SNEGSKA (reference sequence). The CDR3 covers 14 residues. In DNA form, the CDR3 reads TGCAGTGCTGGACCCTACCAGGGGGGGGGCGGCTACACCTTC. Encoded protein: CSAGPYQGGGGYTF.

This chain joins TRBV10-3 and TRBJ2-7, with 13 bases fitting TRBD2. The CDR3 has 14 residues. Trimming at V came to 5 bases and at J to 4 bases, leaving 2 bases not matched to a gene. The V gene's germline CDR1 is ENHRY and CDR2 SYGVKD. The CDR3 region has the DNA TGTGCCATCAGTCGACTAGCGGGGGGTTACGAGCAGTACTTC. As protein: CAISRLAGGYEQYF.

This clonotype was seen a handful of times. The CDR3 loop is CSAREWTGANVLTF. As DNA, the CDR3 is TGCAGTGCTAGAGAGTGGACCGGGGCCAACGTCCTGACTTTC. The rearrangement joins TRBV20-1 to TRBJ2-6; D ambiguous. Trimming pared 0 bases from V and 4 bases from J, leaving 7 bases between. CDR3 length equals 14 residues. CDR1 and CDR2 from the germline V gene are DFQATT and SNEGSKA (reference sequence).

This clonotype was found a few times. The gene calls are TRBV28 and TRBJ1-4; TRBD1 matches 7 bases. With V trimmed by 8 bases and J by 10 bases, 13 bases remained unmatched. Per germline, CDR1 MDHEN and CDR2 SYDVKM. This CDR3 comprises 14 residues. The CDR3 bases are TGTGCCAGCTATGGGGACAGATCGGTTGGAAAACTGTTTTTT. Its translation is CASYGDRSVGKLFF.

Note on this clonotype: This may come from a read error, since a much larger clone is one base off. The CDR3 spells CASSRGLATDTQYF. CDR3 bases: TGTGCCAGCAGTAGGGGACTAGCGACAGATACGCAGTATTTT. The chain is built from TRBV12-3 or TRBV12-4 and TRBJ2-3, with 10 bases aligning to TRBD2. The CDR3 extends over 14 amino acids. The V gene end was trimmed by 5 bases and the J gene end by 3 bases; junction bases not matched to a gene: 2.

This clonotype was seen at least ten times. The CDR3 sequence is CASSRRGPGTDTQYF. The DNA for the CDR3 is TGTGCCAGCAGCCGCCGGGGGCCGGGCACAGATACGCAGTATTTT. V and J are TRBV5-5 and TRBJ2-3; either TRBD1 or TRBD2 may fit D (6 bases each). Trimming took 4 bases from V and 1 from J, leaving 13 bases between them. Germline CDR1 is SGHKS and CDR2 is YYEKEE (reference sequence). The CDR3 covers 15 residues.

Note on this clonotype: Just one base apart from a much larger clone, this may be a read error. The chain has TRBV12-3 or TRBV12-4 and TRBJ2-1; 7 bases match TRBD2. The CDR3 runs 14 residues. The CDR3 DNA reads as TGTGCCAGCAGTTTTCAGCGGGGTTACAATGCGCAGTTCTTC. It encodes CASSFQRGYNAQFF.

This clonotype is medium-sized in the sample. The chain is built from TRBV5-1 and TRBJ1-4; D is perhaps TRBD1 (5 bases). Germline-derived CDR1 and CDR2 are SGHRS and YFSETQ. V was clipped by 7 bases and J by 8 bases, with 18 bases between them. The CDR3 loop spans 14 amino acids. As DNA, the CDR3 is TGCGCCAGCGGAAGTGGGGACGAGGTGGAAAAACTGTTTTTT. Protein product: CASGSGDEVEKLFF.

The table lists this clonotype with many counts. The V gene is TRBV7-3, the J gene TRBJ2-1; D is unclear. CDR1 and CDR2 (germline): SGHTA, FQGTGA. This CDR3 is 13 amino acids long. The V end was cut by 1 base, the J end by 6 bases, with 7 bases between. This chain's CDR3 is CASSLNPSNEQFF. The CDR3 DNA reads TGTGCCAGCAGCTTAAATCCTAGCAATGAGCAGTTCTTC.

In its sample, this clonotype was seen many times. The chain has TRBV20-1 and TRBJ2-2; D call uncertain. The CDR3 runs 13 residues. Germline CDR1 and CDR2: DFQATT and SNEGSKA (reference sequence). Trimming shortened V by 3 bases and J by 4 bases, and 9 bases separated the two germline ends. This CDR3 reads CSARIRATGELFF. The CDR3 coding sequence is TGCAGTGCTAGGATCCGGGCCACCGGGGAGCTGTTTTTT.

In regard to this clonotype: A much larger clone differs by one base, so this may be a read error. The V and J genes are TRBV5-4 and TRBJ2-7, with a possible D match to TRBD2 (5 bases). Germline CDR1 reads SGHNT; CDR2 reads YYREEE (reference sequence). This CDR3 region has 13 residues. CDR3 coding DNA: TGTGTCAGCAGCCAACTCTCGGGATTCGAGCAGTACTTC. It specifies CVSSQLSGFEQYF.

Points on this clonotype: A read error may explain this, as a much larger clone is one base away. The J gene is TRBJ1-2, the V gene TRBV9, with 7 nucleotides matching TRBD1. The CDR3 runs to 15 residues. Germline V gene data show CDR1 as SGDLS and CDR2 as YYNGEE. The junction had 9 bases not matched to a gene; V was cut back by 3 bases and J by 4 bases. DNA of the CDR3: TGTGCCAGCAGCGCGCCCTCGACAGGGTTCTATGGCTACACCTTC. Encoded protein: CASSAPSTGFYGYTF.

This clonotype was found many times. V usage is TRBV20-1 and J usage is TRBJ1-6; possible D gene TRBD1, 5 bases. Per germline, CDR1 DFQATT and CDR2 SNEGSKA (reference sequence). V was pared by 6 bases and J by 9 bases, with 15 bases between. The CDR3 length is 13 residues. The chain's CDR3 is CSAKAGRGSPLHF. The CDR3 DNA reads TGCAGTGCCAAGGCAGGGAGGGGTTCACCCCTCCACTTT.

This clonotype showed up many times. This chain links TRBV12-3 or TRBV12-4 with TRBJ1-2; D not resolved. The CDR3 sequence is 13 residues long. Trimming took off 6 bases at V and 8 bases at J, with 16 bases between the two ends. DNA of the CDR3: TGTGCCAGCAGCCCCAGGACCCCGGAAGGCTACACCTTC. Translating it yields CASSPRTPEGYTF.

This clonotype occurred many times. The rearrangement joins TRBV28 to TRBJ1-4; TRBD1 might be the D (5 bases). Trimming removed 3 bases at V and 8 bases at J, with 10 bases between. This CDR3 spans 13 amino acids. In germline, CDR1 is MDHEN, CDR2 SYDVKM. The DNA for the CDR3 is TGTGCCAGCAGTTTCGGGGGAGGAGAAAAACTGTTTTTT. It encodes CASSFGGGEKLFF.

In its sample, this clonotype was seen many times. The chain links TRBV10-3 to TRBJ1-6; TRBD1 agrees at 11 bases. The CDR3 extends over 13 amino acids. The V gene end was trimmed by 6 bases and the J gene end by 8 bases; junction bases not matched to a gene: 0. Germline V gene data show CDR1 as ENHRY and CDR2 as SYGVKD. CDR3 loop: CAIRGQGDSPLHF. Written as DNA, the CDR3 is TGTGCCATCAGGGGACAGGGGGATTCACCCCTCCACTTT.

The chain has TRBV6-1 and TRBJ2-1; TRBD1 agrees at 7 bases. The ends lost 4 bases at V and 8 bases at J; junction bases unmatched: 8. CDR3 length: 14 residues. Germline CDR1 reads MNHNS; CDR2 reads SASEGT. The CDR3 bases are TGTGCCAGCAGTGTGGACAGGCGTTCGGATGAGCAGTTCTTC. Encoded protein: CASSVDRRSDEQFF.

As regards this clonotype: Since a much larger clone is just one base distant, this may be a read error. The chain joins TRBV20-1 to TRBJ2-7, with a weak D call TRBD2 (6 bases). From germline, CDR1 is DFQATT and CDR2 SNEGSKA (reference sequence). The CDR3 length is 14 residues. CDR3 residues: CSATGTPSSCEQYF. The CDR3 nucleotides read TGCAGTGCTACCGGGACTCCTAGCTCCTGCGAGCAGTACTTC.

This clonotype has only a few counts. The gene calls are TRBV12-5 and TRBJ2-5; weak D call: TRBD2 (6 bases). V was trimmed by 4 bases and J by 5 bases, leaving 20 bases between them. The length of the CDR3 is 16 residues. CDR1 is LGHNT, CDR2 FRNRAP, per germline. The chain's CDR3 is CASGSRREKSSETQYF. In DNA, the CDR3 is TGTGCTAGTGGTTCCCGACGGGAGAAAAGTTCGGAGACCCAGTACTTC. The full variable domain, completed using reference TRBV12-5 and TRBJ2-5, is DARVTQTPRHKVTEMGQEVTMRCQPILGHNTVFWYRQTMMQGLELLAYFRNRAPLDDSGMPKDRFSAEMPDATLATLKIQPSEPRDSAVYFCASGSRREKSSETQYFGPGTRLLVL.

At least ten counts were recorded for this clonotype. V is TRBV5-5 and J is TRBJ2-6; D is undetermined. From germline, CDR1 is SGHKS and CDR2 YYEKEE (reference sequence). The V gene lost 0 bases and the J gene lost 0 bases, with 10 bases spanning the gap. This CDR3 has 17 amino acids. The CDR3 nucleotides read TGTGCCAGCAGCTTGGACCCCCACTACTCTGGGGCCAACGTCCTGACTTTC. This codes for CASSLDPHYSGANVLTF.